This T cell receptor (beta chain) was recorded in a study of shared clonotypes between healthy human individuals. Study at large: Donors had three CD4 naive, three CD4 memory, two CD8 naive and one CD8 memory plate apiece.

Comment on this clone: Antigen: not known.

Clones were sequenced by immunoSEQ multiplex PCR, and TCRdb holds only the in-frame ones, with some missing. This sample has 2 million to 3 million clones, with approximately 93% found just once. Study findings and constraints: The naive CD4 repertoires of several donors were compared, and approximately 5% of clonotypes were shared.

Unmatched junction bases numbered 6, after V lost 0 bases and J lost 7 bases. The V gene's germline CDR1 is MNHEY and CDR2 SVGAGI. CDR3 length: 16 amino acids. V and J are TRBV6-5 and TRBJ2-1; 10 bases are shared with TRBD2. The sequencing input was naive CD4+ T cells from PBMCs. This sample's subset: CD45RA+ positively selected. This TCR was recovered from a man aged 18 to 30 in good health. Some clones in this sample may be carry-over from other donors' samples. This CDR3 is CASSYSLAGARNEQFF. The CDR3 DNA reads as TGTGCCAGCAGTTACTCGCTAGCGGGAGCTCGTAATGAGCAGTTCTTC.